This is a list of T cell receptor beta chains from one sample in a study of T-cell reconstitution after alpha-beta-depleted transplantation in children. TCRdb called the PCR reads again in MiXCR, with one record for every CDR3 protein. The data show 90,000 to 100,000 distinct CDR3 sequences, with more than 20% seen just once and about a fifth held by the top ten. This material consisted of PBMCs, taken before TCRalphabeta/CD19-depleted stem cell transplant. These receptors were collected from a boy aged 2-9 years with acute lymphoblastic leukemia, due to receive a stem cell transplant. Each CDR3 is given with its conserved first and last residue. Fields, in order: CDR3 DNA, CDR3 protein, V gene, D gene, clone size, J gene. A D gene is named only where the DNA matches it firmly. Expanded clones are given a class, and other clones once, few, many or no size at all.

DNA: TGCAGTGCGCCGCCCCCGGGCCTACGGTACGAGCAGTACTTC
CDR3: CSAPPPGLRYEQYF
V: TRBV20-1
D: NA
size: few
J: TRBJ2-7

DNA: TGTGCCAGCAGTTTATTGGGACAGGGGTTCGTGGAGACCCAGTACTTC
CDR3: CASSLLGQGFVETQYF
V: TRBV28
D: TRBD1
size: few
J: TRBJ2-5

DNA: TGCGCCAGCAGGCCTAGCGGAGGGGCGGACAATGAGCAGTTCTTC
CDR3: CASRPSGGADNEQFF
V: TRBV5-1
D: TRBD2
size: few
J: TRBJ2-1

DNA: TGTGCCAGCAGTTACGGAGCGGCAGATACGCAGTATTTT
CDR3: CASSYGAADTQYF
V: TRBV25-1
D: NA
size: few
J: TRBJ2-3

DNA: TGTGCCAGCAGCTTTCGAGACGGATCCTACGAGCAGTACTTC
CDR3: CASSFRDGSYEQYF
V: TRBV7-8
D: NA
size: few
J: TRBJ2-7

DNA: TGTGCCAGCAGCCCGAGCGGAGGGAGAGATAACAATGAGCAGTTCTTC
CDR3: CASSPSGGRDNNEQFF
V: TRBV3-1
D: NA
size: few
J: TRBJ2-1

DNA: TGCAGCTTCCGGACAGGGAGGAACATTCAGTACTTC
CDR3: CSFRTGRNIQYF
V: TRBV29-1
D: TRBD1
size: NA
J: TRBJ2-4

DNA: TGCAGTGCTAGACTAGCGGAGTACAATGAGCAGTTCTTC
CDR3: CSARLAEYNEQFF
V: TRBV20-1
D: TRBD2
size: many
J: TRBJ2-1

DNA: TGTGCCATCAGTGAAGCCTACAATGAGCAGTTCTTC
CDR3: CAISEAYNEQFF
V: TRBV10-3
D: NA
size: few
J: TRBJ2-1

DNA: TGTGCCAGCTCACCGACCACAGGGAACATGAACACTGAAGCTTTCTTT
CDR3: CASSPTTGNMNTEAFF
V: TRBV18
D: NA
size: NA
J: TRBJ1-1

DNA: TGCAGTGCTACTGACACGGCAGGAGGATACAATGAGCAGTTCTTC
CDR3: CSATDTAGGYNEQFF
V: TRBV20-1
D: NA
size: NA
J: TRBJ2-1

DNA: TGTGCCACCAGCAGAGATCTGACCGGATCCTTAAGCGTCAATGAGCAGTTCTTC
CDR3: CATSRDLTGSLSVNEQFF
V: TRBV15
D: NA
size: few
J: TRBJ2-1

DNA: TGTGCCAGCAGCCTATTCTTCCGGGAGACCCAGTACTTC
CDR3: CASSLFFRETQYF
V: TRBV7-2
D: NA
size: once
J: TRBJ2-5

DNA: TGCAGCGCCGATAGCGGGAGCCGCGCCGGGGAGCTGTTTTTT
CDR3: CSADSGSRAGELFF
V: TRBV29-1
D: TRBD2
size: many
J: TRBJ2-2

DNA: TGTGCCAGCAGAGTTCAACAGAGGGCCAGAGATACGCAGTATTTT
CDR3: CASRVQQRARDTQYF
V: TRBV2
D: NA
size: NA
J: TRBJ2-3

DNA: TGTGCCAGCAGTTTAGGGGGGGCCCCATATAGCAATCAGCCCCAGCATTTT
CDR3: CASSLGGAPYSNQPQHF
V: TRBV28
D: NA
size: NA
J: TRBJ1-5

DNA: TGTGCCAGCACCAGGGAGGGGGAGACCCAGTACTTC
CDR3: CASTREGETQYF
V: TRBV6-1
D: TRBD2
size: NA
J: TRBJ2-5

DNA: TGTGCCAGCAGCTTAGAGGGGTTGATGTACAATGAGCAGTTCTTC
CDR3: CASSLEGLMYNEQFF
V: TRBV11-2
D: NA
size: NA
J: TRBJ2-1

DNA: TGTGCCAGCAGCGCCCACGACAGGCCACTAGAAACCGGGGAGCTGTTTTTT
CDR3: CASSAHDRPLETGELFF
V: TRBV9
D: NA
size: few
J: TRBJ2-2

DNA: TGTGCCAGCAGCTTAATGAGCGGGGGCACAGATACGCAGTATTTT
CDR3: CASSLMSGGTDTQYF
V: TRBV7-2
D: TRBD2
size: few
J: TRBJ2-3

DNA: TGCAGTGCTAGGTCTAGTAAGGAGACCCAGTACTTC
CDR3: CSARSSKETQYF
V: TRBV20-1
D: NA
size: NA
J: TRBJ2-5

DNA: TGCAGCGTCGGAATTGGGGTTGGGGGCGGGATGGCAGATACGCAGTATTTT
CDR3: CSVGIGVGGGMADTQYF
V: TRBV29-1
D: NA
size: few
J: TRBJ2-3

DNA: TGTGCCAGCAGCGTAGACCCGGGGGCGGGAGGTGGAGAGACCCAGTACTTC
CDR3: CASSVDPGAGGGETQYF
V: TRBV9
D: TRBD2
size: few
J: TRBJ2-5

DNA: TGCGCCAGCAGCCAGGAGATAACAGGGGCTCTGTTTTTT
CDR3: CASSQEITGALFF
V: TRBV5-1
D: TRBD1
size: NA
J: TRBJ2-2

DNA: TGTGCCAGCAGCCAAAAGGGACAGGAAGATACGCAGTATTTT
CDR3: CASSQKGQEDTQYF
V: TRBV5-6
D: TRBD1
size: NA
J: TRBJ2-3

DNA: TGTGCCAGCAGCCGAGGGGGGGCACTTTCCTACGAGCAGTACTTC
CDR3: CASSRGGALSYEQYF
V: TRBV7-6
D: NA
size: many
J: TRBJ2-7

DNA: TGTGCCAGCAGCCAAAGCGTAGCCGACCCCCTGACAGCTGAAGCTTTCTTT
CDR3: CASSQSVADPLTAEAFF
V: TRBV9
D: NA
size: NA
J: TRBJ1-1

DNA: TGTGCCAGCAGCTTTGTTAGATCGGTCGAGACCCAGTACTTC
CDR3: CASSFVRSVETQYF
V: TRBV7-2
D: NA
size: NA
J: TRBJ2-5

DNA: TGTGCCAGTAGTTCCTCTAGCGGAGTTCAAGAGACCCAGTACTTC
CDR3: CASSSSSGVQETQYF
V: TRBV19
D: TRBD2
size: NA
J: TRBJ2-5

DNA: TGTGCCAGCAGCTTAACAGAGAAGAACACTGAAGCTTTCTTT
CDR3: CASSLTEKNTEAFF
V: TRBV7-8
D: NA
size: few
J: TRBJ1-1

DNA: TGTGCCAGCAGTACTAGCGGATCCCTCTACAATGAGCAGTTCTTC
CDR3: CASSTSGSLYNEQFF
V: TRBV2
D: TRBD2
size: NA
J: TRBJ2-1

DNA: TGCGCCAGCAGCCAAGATTTTGGCCAGGGGCCTTCACCCCTCCACTTT
CDR3: CASSQDFGQGPSPLHF
V: TRBV4-3
D: NA
size: few
J: TRBJ1-6

DNA: TGCAGTGCTACCATTTCGGGGATACGGTCTGGGGCCAACGTCCTGACTTTC
CDR3: CSATISGIRSGANVLTF
V: TRBV20-1
D: NA
size: NA
J: TRBJ2-6

DNA: TGTGCCAGCAGCAGCAAGGTGGTGGAGCAGTTCTTC
CDR3: CASSSKVVEQFF
V: TRBV7-8
D: NA
size: NA
J: TRBJ2-1

DNA: TGTGCCAGCAGCGTAGTGTCTAGCGCACAGGAGACCCAGTACTTC
CDR3: CASSVVSSAQETQYF
V: TRBV9
D: NA
size: NA
J: TRBJ2-5

DNA: TGTGCCAGCAGTTTCACCAATGAGCAGTTCTTC
CDR3: CASSFTNEQFF
V: TRBV12-3/TRBV12-4
D: NA
size: NA
J: TRBJ2-1

DNA: TGTGCCAGCAGTAGGACTACTGATGTCAAAAACATTCAGTACTTC
CDR3: CASSRTTDVKNIQYF
V: TRBV6-2/TRBV6-3
D: NA
size: few
J: TRBJ2-4

DNA: TGTGCCTCCTGCCAAGACGGACTTCTACAAGAGACCCAGTACTTC
CDR3: CASCQDGLLQETQYF
V: TRBV3-1
D: NA
size: NA
J: TRBJ2-5

DNA: TGCAGTGCTACTCGGGCCTCTAGCACAGATACGCAGTATTTT
CDR3: CSATRASSTDTQYF
V: TRBV20-1
D: NA
size: few
J: TRBJ2-3

DNA: TGCGCCAGCAGCTTATCTCCCAGGGGAGACACCGGGGAGCTGTTTTTT
CDR3: CASSLSPRGDTGELFF
V: TRBV5-1
D: NA
size: NA
J: TRBJ2-2

DNA: TGTGCCAGCAGCTTGGCCGTAAAGACAGGCATGAACACTGAAGCTTTCTTT
CDR3: CASSLAVKTGMNTEAFF
V: TRBV5-6
D: NA
size: NA
J: TRBJ1-1

DNA: TGCAGTGCTCCCGGCCCCGGGAGGAGGGATGAAGCTTTCTTT
CDR3: CSAPGPGRRDEAFF
V: TRBV20-1
D: NA
size: NA
J: TRBJ1-1

DNA: TGTGCCAGCAGCCCTATGGGGGTAGGCGAGACCCAGTACTTC
CDR3: CASSPMGVGETQYF
V: TRBV6-1
D: NA
size: few
J: TRBJ2-5

DNA: TGTGCCAGCAGTTACTCGATCCAGGGAAACACCGGGGAGCTGTTTTTT
CDR3: CASSYSIQGNTGELFF
V: TRBV6-5
D: NA
size: NA
J: TRBJ2-2

DNA: TGCGCCAGCAGGTGGGGCCAAGAGACCCAGTACTTC
CDR3: CASRWGQETQYF
V: TRBV5-1
D: NA
size: NA
J: TRBJ2-5

DNA: TGTGCCAGCACTAACCCCGACTACCACAATGAGCAGTTCTTC
CDR3: CASTNPDYHNEQFF
V: TRBV6-2/TRBV6-3
D: NA
size: NA
J: TRBJ2-1

DNA: TGTGCCAGCAGTCCAGGGGACTATGGCTACACCTTC
CDR3: CASSPGDYGYTF
V: TRBV5-6
D: NA
size: NA
J: TRBJ1-2

DNA: TGCAGTGCTAGAGATCCAGGGAGGAACAATGAGCAGTTCTTC
CDR3: CSARDPGRNNEQFF
V: TRBV20-1
D: NA
size: NA
J: TRBJ2-1

DNA: TGTGCCAGCAGCATTCGGTGGACTAGCTCATATACGCAGTATTTT
CDR3: CASSIRWTSSYTQYF
V: TRBV28
D: TRBD2
size: few
J: TRBJ2-3

DNA: TGTGCCAGCAGCTTAAGAGGGGGTTACAATGAGCAGTTCTTC
CDR3: CASSLRGGYNEQFF
V: TRBV7-8
D: NA
size: few
J: TRBJ2-1

DNA: TGTGCCATCAGTGGCGGGGGACAGCCTCTCTCCTACAATGAGCAGTTCTTC
CDR3: CAISGGGQPLSYNEQFF
V: TRBV10-3
D: NA
size: NA
J: TRBJ2-1

DNA: TGCAGTGCTAGAAGGCCGAAAGAGACCCAGTACTTC
CDR3: CSARRPKETQYF
V: TRBV20-1
D: NA
size: NA
J: TRBJ2-5

DNA: TGTGCCACCAGTGAAAAGGGACTAGGGATGACCGGGGAGCTGTTTTTT
CDR3: CATSEKGLGMTGELFF
V: TRBV24-1
D: TRBD2
size: NA
J: TRBJ2-2

DNA: TGTGCCAGCAGACGGACAGGGGGCACTGAAGCTTTCTTT
CDR3: CASRRTGGTEAFF
V: TRBV28
D: TRBD1
size: few
J: TRBJ1-1

DNA: TGTGCCAGCAGTTATAAAGGGGCAGGGGGTTCCGCTGGCTACACCTTC
CDR3: CASSYKGAGGSAGYTF
V: TRBV5-5
D: TRBD1
size: NA
J: TRBJ1-2